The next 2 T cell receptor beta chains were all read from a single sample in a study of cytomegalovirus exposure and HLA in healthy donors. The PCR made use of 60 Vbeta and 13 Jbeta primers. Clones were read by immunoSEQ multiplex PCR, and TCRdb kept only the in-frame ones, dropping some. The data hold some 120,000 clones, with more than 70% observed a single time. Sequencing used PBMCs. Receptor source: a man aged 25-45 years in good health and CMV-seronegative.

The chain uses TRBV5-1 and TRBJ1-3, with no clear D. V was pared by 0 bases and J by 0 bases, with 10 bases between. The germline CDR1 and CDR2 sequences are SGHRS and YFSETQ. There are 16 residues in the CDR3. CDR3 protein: CASSLEDTNSGNTIYF. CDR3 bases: TGCGCCAGCAGCTTGGAAGACACCAACTCTGGAAACACCATATATTTT.

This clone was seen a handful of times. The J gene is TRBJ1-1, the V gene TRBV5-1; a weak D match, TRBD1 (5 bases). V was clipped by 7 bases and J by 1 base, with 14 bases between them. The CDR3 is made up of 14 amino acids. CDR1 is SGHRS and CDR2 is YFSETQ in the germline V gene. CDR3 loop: CASAWSTGNTEAFF. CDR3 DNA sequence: TGCGCCAGCGCCTGGTCCACAGGGAACACTGAAGCTTTCTTT.